This T cell receptor (beta chain) was captured in a study of T cell repertoires in cytomegalovirus infection. Study-wide background: A matching HLA type, together with CMV infection, was signaled by public TCR beta signatures.

On this clonotype itself: Its matching antigen is unknown.

TCRdb passed the reads through MiXCR, listing each CDR3 protein once. The table lists around 500,000 distinct CDR3 sequences, approximately 42% of them singletons. This CDR3 is built from 13 residues. The V gene lost 6 bases and the J gene lost 8 bases, with 16 bases spanning the gap. The specimen comprised cultured PBMCs, sampled from culture after CMV antigen stimulation. V usage is TRBV12-3 or TRBV12-4 and J usage is TRBJ1-2; the D gene is possibly TRBD1 (6 bases). The clonotype originates from a human donor in good health (CMV status not recorded). Some clones in this sample may be carry-over from other donors' samples. CDR3 in DNA: TGTGCCAGCAGCTCGGGGGGGGCAGGGGGCTACACCTTC. This gives the protein CASSSGGAGGYTF.